This T cell receptor beta chain was sequenced in a study of CD4 T cells in relation to SARS-CoV-2 and coronaviruses. For the study at large: Shared crossreactive spike epitopes were mapped to their HLA restriction.

Assay: immunoSEQ multiplex PCR; the TCRdb copy retains only in-frame clones and omits some. The sample lists about 56,000 clones, approximately 90% occurring once. Trimming pared 4 bases from V and 1 base from J, leaving 9 bases between. The CDR3 is 14 residues long. CDR1 SGHRS and CDR2 YFSETQ come from the germline V gene. V is TRBV5-1 and J is TRBJ1-3; possible D gene TRBD1, 5 bases. The material sequenced was naive CD4+ T cells from PBMCs. Subset described: naive CD4+ T cells isolated by negative enrichment. This clonotype was obtained from an adult with COVID-19. CDR3 amino acids: CASSRGSSGNTIYF. CDR3 sequence (DNA): TGCGCCAGCAGCCGGGGCTCATCTGGAAACACCATATATTTT.